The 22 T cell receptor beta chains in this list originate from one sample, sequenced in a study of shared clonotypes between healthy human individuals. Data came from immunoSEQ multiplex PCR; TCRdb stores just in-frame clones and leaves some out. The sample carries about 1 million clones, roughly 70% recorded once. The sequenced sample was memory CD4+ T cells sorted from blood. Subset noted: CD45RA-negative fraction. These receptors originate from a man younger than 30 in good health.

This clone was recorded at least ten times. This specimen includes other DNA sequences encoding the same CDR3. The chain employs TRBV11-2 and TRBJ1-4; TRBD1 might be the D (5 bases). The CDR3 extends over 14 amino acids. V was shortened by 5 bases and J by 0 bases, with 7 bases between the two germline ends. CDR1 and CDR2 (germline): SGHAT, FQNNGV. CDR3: CASSETATNEKLFF. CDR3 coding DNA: TGTGCCAGCAGCGAGACAGCAACTAATGAAAAACTGTTTTTT. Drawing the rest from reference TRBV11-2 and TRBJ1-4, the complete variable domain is EAGVAQSPRYKIIEKRQSVAFWCNPISGHATLYWYQQILGQGPKLLIQFQNNGVVDDSQLPKDRFSAERLKGVDSTLKIQPAKLEDSAVYLCASSETATNEKLFFGSGTQLSVL.

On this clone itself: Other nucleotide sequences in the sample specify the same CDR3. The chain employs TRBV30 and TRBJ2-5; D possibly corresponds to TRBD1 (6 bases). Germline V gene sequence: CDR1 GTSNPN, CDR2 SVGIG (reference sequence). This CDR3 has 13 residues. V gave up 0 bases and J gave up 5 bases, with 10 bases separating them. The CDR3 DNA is TGTGCCTGGAGTGTACGAAGGGGGGAGACCCAGTACTTC. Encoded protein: CAWSVRRGETQYF.

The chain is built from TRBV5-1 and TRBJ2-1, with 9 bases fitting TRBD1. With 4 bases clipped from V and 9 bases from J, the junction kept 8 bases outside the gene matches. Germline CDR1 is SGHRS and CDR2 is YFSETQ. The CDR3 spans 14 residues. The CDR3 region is CASSRGTGYGEQFF. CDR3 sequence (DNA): TGCGCCAGCAGCCGGGGGACAGGGTATGGTGAGCAGTTCTTC.

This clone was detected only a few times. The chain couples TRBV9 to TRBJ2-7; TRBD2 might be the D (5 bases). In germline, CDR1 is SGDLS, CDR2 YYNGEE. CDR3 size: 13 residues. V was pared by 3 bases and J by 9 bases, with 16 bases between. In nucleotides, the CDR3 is TGTGCCAGCAGCGGGGAAAACAATCGGGGGCAGTACTTC. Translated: CASSGENNRGQYF.

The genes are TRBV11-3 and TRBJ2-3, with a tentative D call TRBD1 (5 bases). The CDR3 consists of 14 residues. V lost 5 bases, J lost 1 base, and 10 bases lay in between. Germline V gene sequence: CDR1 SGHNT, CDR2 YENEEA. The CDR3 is CASSAQGGTDTQYF. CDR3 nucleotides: TGTGCCAGCAGCGCCCAGGGTGGCACAGATACGCAGTATTTT.

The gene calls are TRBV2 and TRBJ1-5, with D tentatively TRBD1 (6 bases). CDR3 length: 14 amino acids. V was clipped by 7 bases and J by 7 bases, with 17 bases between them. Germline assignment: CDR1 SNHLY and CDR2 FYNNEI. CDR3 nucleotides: TGTGCCAGCATGTACCAGGGGTTTGGACAGCCCCAGCATTTT. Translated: CASMYQGFGQPQHF.

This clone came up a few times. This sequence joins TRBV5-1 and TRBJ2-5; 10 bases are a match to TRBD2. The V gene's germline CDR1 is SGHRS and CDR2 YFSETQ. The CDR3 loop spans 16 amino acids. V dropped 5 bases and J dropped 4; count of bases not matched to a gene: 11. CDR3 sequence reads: CASRPGTSARGETQYF. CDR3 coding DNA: TGCGCCAGCAGACCCGGGACTAGCGCCAGAGGAGAGACCCAGTACTTC.

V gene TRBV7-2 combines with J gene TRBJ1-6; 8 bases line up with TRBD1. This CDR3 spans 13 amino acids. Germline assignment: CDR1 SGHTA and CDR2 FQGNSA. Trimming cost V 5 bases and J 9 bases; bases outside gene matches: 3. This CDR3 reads CASSRTGPSPLHF. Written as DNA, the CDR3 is TGTGCCAGCAGCCGGACAGGGCCTTCACCCCTCCACTTT.

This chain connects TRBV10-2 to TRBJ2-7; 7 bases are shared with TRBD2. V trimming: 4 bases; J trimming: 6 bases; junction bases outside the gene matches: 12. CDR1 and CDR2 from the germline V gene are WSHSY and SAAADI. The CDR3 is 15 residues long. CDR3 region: CASSAVSGMATEQYF. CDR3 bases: TGCGCCAGCAGTGCCGTAAGCGGGATGGCTACCGAGCAGTACTTC.

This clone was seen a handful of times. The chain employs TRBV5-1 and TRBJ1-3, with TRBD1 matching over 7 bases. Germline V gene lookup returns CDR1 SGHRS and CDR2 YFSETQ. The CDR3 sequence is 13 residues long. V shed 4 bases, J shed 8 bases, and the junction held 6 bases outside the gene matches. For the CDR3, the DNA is TGCGCCAGCAGCGACAACAGGGGTGACACCATATATTTT. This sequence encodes CASSDNRGDTIYF.

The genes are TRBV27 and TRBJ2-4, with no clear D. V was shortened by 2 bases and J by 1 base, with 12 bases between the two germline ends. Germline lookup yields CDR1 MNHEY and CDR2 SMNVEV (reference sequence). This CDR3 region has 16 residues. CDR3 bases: TGTGCCAGCAGTTTAGATAACGTGCAGGCCAAAAACATTCAGTACTTC. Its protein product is CASSLDNVQAKNIQYF.

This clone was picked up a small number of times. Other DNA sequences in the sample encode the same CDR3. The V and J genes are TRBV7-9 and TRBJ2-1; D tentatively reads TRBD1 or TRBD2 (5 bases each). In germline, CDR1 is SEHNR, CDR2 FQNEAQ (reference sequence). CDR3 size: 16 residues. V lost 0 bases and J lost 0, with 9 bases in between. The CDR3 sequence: CASSLAAGSSYNEQFF. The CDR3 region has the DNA TGTGCCAGCAGCTTAGCGGCAGGGAGCTCCTACAATGAGCAGTTCTTC.

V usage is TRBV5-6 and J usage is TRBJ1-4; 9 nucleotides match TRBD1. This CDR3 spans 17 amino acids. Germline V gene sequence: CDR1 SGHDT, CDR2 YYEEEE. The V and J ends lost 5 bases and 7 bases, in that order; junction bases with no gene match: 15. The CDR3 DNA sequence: TGTGCCAGCAGATTCCGCGGGACAGGGAGTCGATTTGAAAAACTGTTTTTT. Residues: CASRFRGTGSRFEKLFF.

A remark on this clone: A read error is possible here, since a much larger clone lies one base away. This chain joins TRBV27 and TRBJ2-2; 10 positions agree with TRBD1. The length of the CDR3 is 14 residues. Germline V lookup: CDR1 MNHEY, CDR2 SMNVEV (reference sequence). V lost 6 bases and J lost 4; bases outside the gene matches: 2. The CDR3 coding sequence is TGTGCCAGCAGCCGACAGGGGGCCACCGGGGAGCTGTTTTTT. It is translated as CASSRQGATGELFF.

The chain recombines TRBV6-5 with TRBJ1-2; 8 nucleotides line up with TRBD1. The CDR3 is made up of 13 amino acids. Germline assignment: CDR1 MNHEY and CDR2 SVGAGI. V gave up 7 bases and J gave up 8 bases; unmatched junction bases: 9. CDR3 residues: CASTSGQGSGYTF. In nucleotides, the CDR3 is TGTGCCAGCACCTCCGGACAGGGCTCGGGCTACACCTTC.

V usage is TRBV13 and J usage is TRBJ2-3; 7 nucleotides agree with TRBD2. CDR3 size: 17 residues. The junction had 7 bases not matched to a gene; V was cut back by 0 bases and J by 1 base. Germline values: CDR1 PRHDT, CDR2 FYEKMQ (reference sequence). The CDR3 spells CASSLGIAGAGTDTQYF. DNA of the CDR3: TGTGCCAGCAGCTTAGGAATCGCGGGAGCGGGCACAGATACGCAGTATTTT.

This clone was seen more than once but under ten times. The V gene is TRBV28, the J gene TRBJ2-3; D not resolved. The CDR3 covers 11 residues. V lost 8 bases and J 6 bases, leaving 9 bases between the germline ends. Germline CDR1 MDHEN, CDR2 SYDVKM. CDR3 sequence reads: CASLTRDTQYF. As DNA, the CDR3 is TGTGCCAGCCTTACGAGGGATACGCAGTATTTT.

In DNA form, the CDR3 reads TGTGCCAGTAGTATGATACAGGGGGCAACTAATGAAAAACTGTTTTTT. This gives the protein CASSMIQGATNEKLFF. V and J are TRBV19 and TRBJ1-4; TRBD1 matches 8 bases. Germline assignment: CDR1 LNHDA and CDR2 SQIVND (reference sequence). This CDR3 spans 16 amino acids. With 3 bases clipped from V and 0 bases from J, the junction kept 3 bases outside the gene matches.

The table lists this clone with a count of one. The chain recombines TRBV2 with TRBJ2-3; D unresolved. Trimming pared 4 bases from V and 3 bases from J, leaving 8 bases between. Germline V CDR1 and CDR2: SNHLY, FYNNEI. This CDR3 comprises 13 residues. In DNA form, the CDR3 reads TGTGCCAGCAGTGTACGAGCGACAGATACGCAGTATTTT. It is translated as CASSVRATDTQYF.

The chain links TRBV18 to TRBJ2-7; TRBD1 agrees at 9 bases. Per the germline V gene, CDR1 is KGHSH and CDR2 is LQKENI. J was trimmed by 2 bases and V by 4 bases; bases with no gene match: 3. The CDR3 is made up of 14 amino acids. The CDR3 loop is CASSQDRGPYEQYF. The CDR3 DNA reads TGTGCCAGCTCACAGGACAGGGGCCCCTACGAGCAGTACTTC.

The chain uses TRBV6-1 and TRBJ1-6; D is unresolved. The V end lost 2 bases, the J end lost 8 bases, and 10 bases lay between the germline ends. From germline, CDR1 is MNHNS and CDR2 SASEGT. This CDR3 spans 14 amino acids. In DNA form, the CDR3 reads TGTGCCAGCAGTGAAATGGACGCTGATTCACCCCTCCACTTT. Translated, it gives CASSEMDADSPLHF.

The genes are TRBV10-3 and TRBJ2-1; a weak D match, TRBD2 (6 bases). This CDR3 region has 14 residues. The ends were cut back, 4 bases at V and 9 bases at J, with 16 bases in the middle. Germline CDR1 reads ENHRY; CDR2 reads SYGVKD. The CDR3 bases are TGTGCCATCAGTGCCTCGACTAGTTCGGGTGAGCAGTTCTTC. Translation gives CAISASTSSGEQFF.